Below are 26 T cell receptor beta chains sequenced from a single sample in a study of blood T cell repertoires in COVID-19. TCRdb keeps only in-frame clones here, not all; method: immunoSEQ multiplex PCR. The repertoire holds about 220,000 clones, with 70% to 90% as singletons. Sample: peripheral blood. These receptors came from a man aged 40-49 years with acute or convalescent COVID-19.

The rearrangement joins TRBV6-2 or TRBV6-3 to TRBJ2-1; D may be TRBD1 (6 bases). The CDR3 loop spans 11 amino acids. Trimming left V 6 bases short and J 10 bases short, with 10 bases between. CDR1 is MNHEY and CDR2 is SVGEGT in the germline V gene. CDR3 residues: CASSIDREQFF. For the CDR3, the DNA is TGTGCCAGCAGCATCGACAGGGAGCAGTTCTTC.

CDR3 in amino acids: CSALDWVIAFF. DNA of the CDR3: TGCAGTGCTTTGGACTGGGTCATCGCTTTCTTT. The chain combines TRBV20-1 with TRBJ1-1, with D unresolved. The CDR3 length is 11 residues. Germline assignment: CDR1 DFQATT and CDR2 SNEGSKA (reference sequence). V lost 5 bases and J 11 bases, leaving 15 bases between the germline ends.

The chain uses TRBV6-2 or TRBV6-3 and TRBJ1-5; no clear D gene. In germline, CDR1 is MNHEY, CDR2 SVGEGT. The CDR3 sequence is 12 residues long. V lost 3 bases and J 11 bases, leaving 11 bases between the germline ends. CDR3 coding DNA: TGTGCCAGCAGTTATCGCGCGATTTCCCAGCATTTT. Translating gives CASSYRAISQHF.

This clone was counted only a few times. The CDR3 protein is CASSRQATLEAFF. DNA for the CDR3: TGCGCCAGCAGCCGGCAGGCGACCCTGGAAGCTTTCTTT. The chain joins TRBV4-1 to TRBJ1-1, with D unresolved. Germline V gene sequence: CDR1 MGHRA, CDR2 YSYEKL. V was trimmed by 4 bases and J by 8 bases, leaving 14 bases between them. The CDR3 has 13 residues.

This chain uses TRBV19 with TRBJ1-4, with 8 bases identical to TRBD1. The germline gives CDR1 LNHDA, CDR2 SQIVND (reference sequence). CDR3 length: 13 amino acids. V lost 9 bases to trimming and J lost 8 bases; unmatched junction nucleotides: 8. The CDR3 sequence is CASRDRGVEKLFF. DNA for the CDR3: TGTGCCAGCAGAGACAGGGGAGTCGAAAAACTGTTTTTT.

This clone appeared a few times. The chain uses TRBV16 and TRBJ2-1; D is perhaps TRBD2 (6 bases). Trimming stripped 3 bases from V and 6 bases from J, with 12 bases between. The CDR3 covers 14 residues. CDR1 is KGHSY, CDR2 FQNENV, per germline. CDR3 sequence: CASSQQVGGNEQFF. CDR3 DNA sequence: TGTGCCAGCAGCCAGCAGGTGGGAGGCAATGAGCAGTTCTTC.

The CDR3 spells CATGLAGNEQFF. The CDR3, as DNA: TGCGCCACCGGACTAGCGGGCAATGAGCAGTTCTTC. The rearrangement uses TRBV5-1 and TRBJ2-1, with 11 bases fitting TRBD2. Germline lookup yields CDR1 SGHRS and CDR2 YFSETQ. The CDR3 consists of 12 residues. V gave up 9 bases and J gave up 6 bases; unmatched junction bases: 2. The entire variable domain, with the rest obtained from reference TRBV5-1 and TRBJ2-1, is as follows: KAGVTQTPRYLIKTRGQQVTLSCSPISGHRSVSWYQQTPGQGLQFLFEYFSETQRNKGNFPGRFSGRQFSNSRSEMNVSTLELGDSALYLCATGLAGNEQFFGPGTRLTVL.

V is TRBV28 and J is TRBJ2-1, with D unresolved. Between the trimmed V and J ends, which lost 7 bases and 0 bases, there was a span of 19 bases. The CDR3 is 17 amino acids. Germline loops: CDR1 MDHEN, CDR2 SYDVKM. CDR3 DNA sequence: TGTGCCAGCACCCTCGAAGAGGCCTCCAGCTCCTACAATGAGCAGTTCTTC. It translates to CASTLEEASSSYNEQFF.

This clone was picked up one time. The chain employs TRBV6-5 and TRBJ2-7; 11 positions agree with TRBD2. The V gene's germline CDR1 is MNHEY and CDR2 SVGAGI. This CDR3 comprises 15 residues. V lost 3 bases to trimming and J lost 3 bases; unmatched junction nucleotides: 4. CDR3 region: CASSYGTSGLYEQYF. The CDR3 DNA is TGTGCCAGCAGTTATGGGACTAGCGGCCTCTACGAGCAGTACTTC.

The chain is built from TRBV4-1 and TRBJ1-2; the D gene is possibly TRBD1 (6 bases). Looked up from germline, CDR1 is MGHRA and CDR2 is YSYEKL. The CDR3 loop spans 15 amino acids. Trimming removed 3 bases from V and 5 bases from J, with 16 bases in between. CDR3 loop: CASSHPTPGEYGYTF. In nucleotides, the CDR3 is TGCGCCAGCAGCCACCCAACTCCAGGGGAGTATGGCTACACCTTC.

The chain couples TRBV9 to TRBJ2-3; 9 bases are a match to TRBD2. Trimming took 5 bases from V and 0 from J; bases not matched to a gene: 4. This CDR3 is 15 amino acids long. Germline loops: CDR1 SGDLS, CDR2 YYNGEE. This CDR3 reads CASRASGVSTDTQYF. The CDR3 DNA is TGTGCCAGCAGGGCTAGCGGGGTTAGCACAGATACGCAGTATTTT.

Only one count was recorded for this clone. V usage is TRBV4-2 and J usage is TRBJ1-5; the D is unclear. The CDR3 sequence is 20 residues long. Germline CDR1 and CDR2: LGHNA and YNFKEQ. Trimming shortened V by 0 bases and J by 3 bases, and 24 bases separated the two germline ends. CDR3 amino acids: CASSQDPSQYSRRHNQPQHF. The CDR3 coding sequence is TGTGCCAGCAGCCAAGATCCGTCGCAGTATAGTCGCAGGCACAATCAGCCCCAGCATTTT.

The genes are TRBV24-1 and TRBJ2-3; TRBD1 agrees at 7 bases. Unmatched junction bases numbered 8, after V lost 9 bases and J lost 3 bases. Germline V gene lookup returns CDR1 KGHDR and CDR2 SFDVKD. The CDR3 contains 14 residues. The CDR3 region is CATSPGGRTDTQYF. The CDR3 DNA reads TGTGCCACCTCCCCAGGGGGAAGGACAGATACGCAGTATTTT.

V usage is TRBV2 and J usage is TRBJ2-5; TRBD2 aligns across 12 bases. This CDR3 region has 16 residues. V shed 5 bases, J shed 7 bases, and the junction held 11 bases outside the gene matches. The germline CDR1 and CDR2 sequences are SNHLY and FYNNEI. CDR3 nucleotide sequence: TGTGCCAGCAGTCTTAGGACTAGCGGGGCCGGCGGGACCCAGTACTTC. Translation: CASSLRTSGAGGTQYF.

The chain recombines TRBV10-2 with TRBJ2-7, with 9 bases matching TRBD2. Unmatched junction bases numbered 4, after V lost 4 bases and J lost 6 bases. CDR3 length: 13 amino acids. CDR1 and CDR2 (germline): WSHSY, SAAADI. CDR3 sequence: CASSASGAFEQYF. CDR3 sequence (DNA): TGCGCCAGCAGTGCTAGCGGGGCGTTCGAGCAGTACTTC.

V gene TRBV19 combines with J gene TRBJ1-3, with 8 bases that match TRBD1. V lost 4 bases, J lost 1 base, and 12 bases stayed unmatched. The V gene's germline CDR1 is LNHDA and CDR2 SQIVND (reference sequence). This CDR3 contains 18 residues. The CDR3 is CASSRAPTGVGSGNTIYF. Here the CDR3 DNA reads TGTGCCAGTAGTAGAGCCCCGACAGGGGTAGGGTCTGGAAACACCATATATTTT.

The gene calls are TRBV7-9 and TRBJ2-1; D perhaps matches TRBD2 (6 bases). The CDR3 is 16 residues long. The V end was cut by 1 base, the J end by 9 bases, with 19 bases between. CDR1 is SEHNR and CDR2 is FQNEAQ in the germline V gene (reference sequence). CDR3 coding DNA: TGTGCCAGCAGCTTAGGTGCCTCGGGACTTACCAGTGAGCAGTTCTTC. Translating gives CASSLGASGLTSEQFF.

V usage is TRBV7-9 and J usage is TRBJ2-1; TRBD1 is a possible D gene (7 bases). Deletions cut 5 bases from V and 7 bases from J, with 18 bases between. Looked up from germline, CDR1 is SEHNR and CDR2 is FQNEAQ (reference sequence). CDR3 length: 15 residues. DNA of the CDR3: TGTGCCAGCAGCCGACAGGGAGGTAGTAGGAATGAGCAGTTCTTC. Its protein is CASSRQGGSRNEQFF.

The chain employs TRBV6-5 and TRBJ1-2; D is uncertain. Per the germline V gene, CDR1 is MNHEY and CDR2 is SVGAGI. CDR3 length: 13 residues. Trimming took 5 bases from V and 4 from J, leaving 11 bases between them. The CDR3 is CASSLRLSYGYTF. The CDR3 DNA is TGTGCCAGCAGTCTCAGGCTATCCTATGGCTACACCTTC.

The chain has TRBV14 and TRBJ1-2; perhaps TRBD1 as D (5 bases). Trimming took 2 bases from V and 7 from J, leaving 17 bases between them. Germline V gene lookup returns CDR1 SGHDN and CDR2 FVKESK. CDR3 length: 15 amino acids. The CDR3 sequence: CASSQWEGHGGGYTF. CDR3 bases: TGTGCCAGCAGCCAATGGGAGGGGCACGGAGGTGGCTACACCTTC.

J is TRBJ2-7 and V is TRBV14, with D possibly TRBD1 on 6 matching bases. Germline V gene sequence: CDR1 SGHDN, CDR2 FVKESK. V lost 0 bases and J lost 1, with 16 bases in between. This CDR3 has 17 residues. The CDR3 nucleotides read TGTGCCAGCAGCCAAGAACGAACAGGGTTGGGATCCTACGAGCAGTACTTC. Translating it yields CASSQERTGLGSYEQYF.

This chain uses TRBV5-1 with TRBJ2-1; 11 bases match TRBD2. The length of the CDR3 is 16 residues. The germline V gene encodes CDR1 SGHRS and CDR2 YFSETQ. Losses at the gene ends were 4 bases for V and 4 bases for J; bases not matched to a gene: 7. The CDR3 region has the DNA TGCGCCAGCAGCCTCCCGACTAGCGGGAATTACAATGAGCAGTTCTTC. Translation: CASSLPTSGNYNEQFF. Based on the CDR3 plus reference TRBV5-1 and TRBJ2-1, the full variable domain is KAGVTQTPRYLIKTRGQQVTLSCSPISGHRSVSWYQQTPGQGLQFLFEYFSETQRNKGNFPGRFSGRQFSNSRSEMNVSTLELGDSALYLCASSLPTSGNYNEQFFGPGTRLTVL.

The chain links TRBV6-5 to TRBJ2-5; 8 bases are shared with TRBD2. V was pared by 4 bases and J by 1 base, with 8 bases of the junction left unmatched. Germline-derived CDR1 and CDR2 are MNHEY and SVGAGI. The CDR3 loop spans 16 amino acids. CDR3 DNA: TGTGCCAGCAGTTCCTCCCTAGCGGGCCTCCAAGAGACCCAGTACTTC. Its translation is CASSSSLAGLQETQYF.

This clone occurred once. The chain's CDR3 is CASSLFEGRGYQPQHF. Here the CDR3 DNA reads TGTGCCAGCAGTTTATTTGAGGGCAGGGGATACCAGCCCCAGCATTTT. The chain has TRBV28 and TRBJ1-5; tentative D call: TRBD1 (6 bases). The germline V gene encodes CDR1 MDHEN and CDR2 SYDVKM. The CDR3 spans 16 residues. Trimming pared 1 base from V and 7 bases from J, leaving 17 bases between.

The chain carries TRBV4-2 and TRBJ2-7; 9 positions match TRBD1. Germline V gives CDR1 LGHNA, CDR2 YNFKEQ. J lost 4 bases, V lost 1 base, and 5 bases had no gene match. The CDR3 is made up of 15 amino acids. The CDR3 DNA follows: TGTGCCAGCAGCCAAGCTTCGGACAGGGGTTACGAGCAGTACTTC. It encodes CASSQASDRGYEQYF.

This clone was found a few times. The V gene is TRBV7-9, the J gene TRBJ1-2; D possibly corresponds to TRBD1 (6 bases). The CDR3 runs to 14 residues. CDR1 and CDR2 (germline): SEHNR, FQNEAQ (reference sequence). V was trimmed by 4 bases and J by 0 bases, leaving 9 bases between them. The CDR3 DNA reads TGTGCCAGCAGCTCCGGACAGACTAACTATGGCTACACCTTC. This codes for CASSSGQTNYGYTF.